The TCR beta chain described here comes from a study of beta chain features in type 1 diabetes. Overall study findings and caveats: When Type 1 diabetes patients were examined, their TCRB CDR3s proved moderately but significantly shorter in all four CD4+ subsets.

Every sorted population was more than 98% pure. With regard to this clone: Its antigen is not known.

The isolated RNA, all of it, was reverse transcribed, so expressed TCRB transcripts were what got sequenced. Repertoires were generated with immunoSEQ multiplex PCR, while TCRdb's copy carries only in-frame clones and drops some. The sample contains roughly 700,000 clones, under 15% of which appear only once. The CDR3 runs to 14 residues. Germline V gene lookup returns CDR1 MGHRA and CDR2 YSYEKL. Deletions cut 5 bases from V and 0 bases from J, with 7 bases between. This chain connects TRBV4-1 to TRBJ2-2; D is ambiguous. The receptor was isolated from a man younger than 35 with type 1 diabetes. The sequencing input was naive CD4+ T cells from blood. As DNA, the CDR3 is TGCGCCAGCAGCGGCCCTGCGAACACCGGGGAGCTGTTTTTT. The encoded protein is CASSGPANTGELFF.